Following are 28 T cell receptor beta chains from one sample sequenced in a study of OX40 agonist ivuxolimab in advanced cancers. Assay used: immunoSEQ multiplex PCR; TCRdb lists only in-frame clones, some missing. The top ten hold over 2% of the sample, which has roughly 73,000 clones, more than 70% seen once. Specimen: CD4+ or CD8+ T cells sorted from blood, collected in a trial of the OX40 agonist ivuxolimab. These receptors all stem from an adult with an advanced solid tumor such as melanoma, head and neck, liver or kidney cancer.

V gene TRBV5-1 combines with J gene TRBJ2-7; tentatively, D is TRBD2 (5 bases). Trimming shortened V by 4 bases and J by 0 bases, and 11 bases separated the two germline ends. This CDR3 is built from 14 residues. Germline CDR1 SGHRS, CDR2 YFSETQ. CDR3 amino acids: CASSPFRDSYEQYF. CDR3 DNA sequence: TGCGCCAGCAGCCCTTTCCGGGACTCCTACGAGCAGTACTTC. Full variable domain (rest looked up from reference TRBV5-1 and TRBJ2-7): KAGVTQTPRYLIKTRGQQVTLSCSPISGHRSVSWYQQTPGQGLQFLFEYFSETQRNKGNFPGRFSGRQFSNSRSEMNVSTLELGDSALYLCASSPFRDSYEQYFGPGTRLTVT.

The V gene is TRBV19, the J gene TRBJ1-5, with a tentative D call TRBD1 (5 bases). The CDR3 length is 16 residues. V was shortened by 3 bases and J by 6 bases, with 18 bases between the two germline ends. Germline CDR1 is LNHDA and CDR2 is SQIVND (reference sequence). As DNA, the CDR3 is TGTGCCAGTAGTATCGCGAATCGTGGGGGGAGTCAGCCCCAGCATTTT. Protein: CASSIANRGGSQPQHF.

In its sample, this clone was seen a few times. The CDR3 DNA reads as TGTGCCAGCAGTTTATTAGGGACTAGCGCAAACACGCAGTATTTT. It encodes CASSLLGTSANTQYF. V and J are TRBV27 and TRBJ2-3; 10 nucleotides match TRBD2. CDR1 and CDR2 (germline): MNHEY, SMNVEV (reference sequence). V lost 1 base to trimming and J lost 9 bases; unmatched junction nucleotides: 7. This CDR3 is 15 amino acids long.

The chain joins TRBV18 to TRBJ1-1; TRBD1 matches 8 bases. V shed 5 bases and J 0 bases; nucleotides not matched to a gene: 5. The length of the CDR3 is 15 residues. The germline V gene has CDR1 KGHSH and CDR2 LQKENI. Written as DNA, the CDR3 is TGTGCCAGCTCATCGGGGACAGGCCTGAACACTGAAGCTTTCTTT. Protein: CASSSGTGLNTEAFF.

This clone occurred once. CDR3 protein: CASSLRGEGPLYEQYF. The CDR3 bases are TGTGCCAGCAGCCTAAGGGGTGAGGGACCACTCTACGAGCAGTACTTC. The chain links TRBV7-9 to TRBJ2-7, with D perhaps being TRBD1 or TRBD2 (5 bases each). The germline V and J ends were trimmed by 5 bases and 3 bases, with 20 bases remaining between them. Per the germline V gene, CDR1 is SEHNR and CDR2 is FQNEAQ (reference sequence). This CDR3 comprises 16 residues. The variable domain in full, completed from reference TRBV7-9 and TRBJ2-7, reads DTGVSQNPRHKITKRGQNVTFRCDPISEHNRLYWYRQTLGQGPEFLTYFQNEAQLEKSRLLSDRFSAERPKGSFSTLEIQRTEQGDSAMYLCASSLRGEGPLYEQYFGPGTRLTVT.

The V and J genes are TRBV19 and TRBJ2-3; D is possibly TRBD1 or TRBD2 (6 bases each). V was cut by 7 bases and J by 2 bases, with 13 bases left in between. This CDR3 is built from 14 residues. In germline, CDR1 is LNHDA, CDR2 SQIVND (reference sequence). CDR3 in DNA: TGTGCCAGTATGGGGGGACATATCACAGATACGCAGTATTTT. Protein: CASMGGHITDTQYF. Using reference TRBV19 and TRBJ2-3 for the parts outside the CDR3, the full variable domain is DGGITQSPKYLFRKEGQNVTLSCEQNLNHDAMYWYRQDPGQGLRLIYYSQIVNDFQKGDIAEGYSVSREKKESFPLTVTSAQKNPTAFYLCASMGGHITDTQYFGPGTRLTVL.

The chain links TRBV7-2 to TRBJ1-4; D unclear. The CDR3 is 16 amino acids. V lost 5 bases, J lost 4 bases, and 17 bases lay in between. CDR1 SGHTA and CDR2 FQGNSA come from the germline V gene. The CDR3 DNA reads TGTGCCAGCAGCCCCCATGGGTTGGCAGATAATGAAAAACTGTTTTTT. This gives the protein CASSPHGLADNEKLFF.

The V call is TRBV10-3, the J call TRBJ1-2; D is unresolved. Germline-derived CDR1 and CDR2 are ENHRY and SYGVKD. The ends were cut back, 0 bases at V and 2 bases at J, with 7 bases in the middle. This CDR3 is built from 14 residues. CDR3 sequence reads: CAISESGSNYGYTF. CDR3 DNA sequence: TGTGCCATCAGTGAGTCAGGCAGCAACTATGGCTACACCTTC.

The V gene is TRBV9, the J gene TRBJ1-6; a possible D gene is TRBD1 (6 bases). The ends were cut back, 4 bases at V and 8 bases at J, with 16 bases in the middle. The CDR3 is 15 amino acids. Germline CDR1 is SGDLS and CDR2 is YYNGEE. The CDR3 reads CASSTQGQDYSPLHF. CDR3 coding DNA: TGTGCCAGCAGCACACAGGGTCAAGATTATTCACCCCTCCACTTT. Based on the CDR3 plus reference TRBV9 and TRBJ1-6, the full variable domain is DSGVTQTPKHLITATGQRVTLRCSPRSGDLSVYWYQQSLDQGLQFLIQYYNGEERAKGNILERFSAQQFPDLHSELNLSSLELGDSALYFCASSTQGQDYSPLHFGNGTRLTVT.

J is TRBJ1-1 and V is TRBV27; no definite D call. CDR1 is MNHEY and CDR2 is SMNVEV in the germline V gene (reference sequence). V was cut by 3 bases and J by 4 bases, with 9 bases left in between. The CDR3 covers 13 residues. The CDR3 DNA reads TGTGCCAGCAGTTTCAGGAGAACCACTGAAGCTTTCTTT. This codes for CASSFRRTTEAFF.

This clone was picked up a small number of times. The chain links TRBV6-5 to TRBJ1-3; possible D gene TRBD1, 6 bases. Germline V gene lookup returns CDR1 MNHEY and CDR2 SVGAGI. The CDR3 sequence is 15 residues long. Trimming took off 6 bases at V and 2 bases at J, with 14 bases between the two ends. The CDR3 is CASRGAGAPGNTIYF. The CDR3, as DNA: TGTGCCAGCAGAGGCGCGGGGGCGCCTGGAAACACCATATATTTT.

The genes are TRBV12-5 and TRBJ2-2; 10 positions agree with TRBD2. Per germline, CDR1 LGHNT and CDR2 FRNRAP. This CDR3 has 16 amino acids. J lost 1 base, V lost 6 bases, and 5 bases had no gene match. This CDR3 reads CASGPRLAGNTGELFF. For the CDR3, the DNA is TGTGCTAGTGGCCCCAGACTAGCGGGGAACACCGGGGAGCTGTTTTTT.

The chain recombines TRBV6-6 with TRBJ1-5; 8 positions agree with TRBD1. With V trimmed by 8 bases and J by 0 bases, 9 bases remained unmatched. The CDR3 length is 16 residues. Germline assignment: CDR1 MNHNY and CDR2 SVGAGI (reference sequence). CDR3 residues: CASAGQETYSNQPQHF. In DNA form, the CDR3 reads TGTGCCAGCGCGGGACAGGAGACGTATAGCAATCAGCCCCAGCATTTT.

The rearrangement links TRBV5-8 to TRBJ2-1; 8 bases agree with TRBD2. The CDR3 is made up of 17 amino acids. V dropped 0 bases and J dropped 0; count of bases not matched to a gene: 5. The germline V gene encodes CDR1 SGHTS and CDR2 YDEGEE. The CDR3 region is CASSLGASGFSYNEQFF. CDR3 nucleotides: TGTGCCAGCAGCTTGGGGGCTAGCGGGTTCTCCTACAATGAGCAGTTCTTC. The whole variable domain, remainder taken from reference TRBV5-8 and TRBJ2-1, is EAGVTQSPTHLIKTRGQQATLRCSPISGHTSVYWYQQALGLGLQFLLWYDEGEERNRGNFPPRFSGRQFPNYSSELNVNALELEDSALYLCASSLGASGFSYNEQFFGPGTRLTVL.

This rearrangement joins TRBV29-1 to TRBJ2-3, with TRBD2 matching over 9 bases. This CDR3 is 13 amino acids long. With V trimmed by 4 bases and J by 2 bases, 1 base remained unmatched. Germline CDR1 and CDR2: SQVTM and ANQGSEA. DNA of the CDR3: TGCAGCGTTGGCGGGGGGGCCACAGATACGCAGTATTTT. This codes for CSVGGGATDTQYF.

The genes are TRBV19 and TRBJ1-5; D is possibly TRBD1 (6 bases). Germline V lookup: CDR1 LNHDA, CDR2 SQIVND (reference sequence). V was shortened by 3 bases and J by 0 bases, with 12 bases between the two germline ends. This CDR3 spans 16 amino acids. CDR3 nucleotides: TGTGCCAGTAGTATTATCACAGGGAATAGCAATCAGCCCCAGCATTTT. Its protein is CASSIITGNSNQPQHF.

The J gene is TRBJ2-7, the V gene TRBV7-9; D unresolved. Deletions cut 2 bases from V and 7 bases from J, with 6 bases between. CDR3 length: 11 residues. Germline assignment: CDR1 SEHNR and CDR2 FQNEAQ (reference sequence). CDR3: CASSLSPEQYF. CDR3 nucleotides: TGTGCCAGCAGCTTAAGCCCTGAGCAGTACTTC.

The genes are TRBV4-2 and TRBJ2-1; D perhaps matches TRBD2 (5 bases). Germline V gene sequence: CDR1 LGHNA, CDR2 YNFKEQ. V was clipped by 8 bases and J by 4 bases, with 27 bases between them. The CDR3 consists of 18 residues. The CDR3 bases are TGTGCCAGCCCACTCGATGCACCACTCATCTCGGGATACAATGAGCAGTTCTTC. This codes for CASPLDAPLISGYNEQFF.

The chain carries TRBV4-3 and TRBJ1-1; 8 bases are a match to TRBD1. Germline V gives CDR1 LGHNA, CDR2 YSLEER. V gave up 4 bases and J gave up 1 base; unmatched junction bases: 2. This CDR3 comprises 14 residues. The CDR3 sequence: CASSPGQANTEAFF. CDR3 nucleotide sequence: TGCGCCAGCAGCCCGGGACAGGCGAACACTGAAGCTTTCTTT.

The chain carries TRBV7-2 and TRBJ1-2, with D possibly matching TRBD1 (6 bases). Germline assignment: CDR1 SGHTA and CDR2 FQGNSA. The germline V and J ends were trimmed by 3 bases and 2 bases, with 10 bases remaining between them. CDR3 size: 14 residues. CDR3 amino acids: CASSFRQVNYGYTF. The CDR3 coding sequence is TGTGCCAGCAGCTTCCGACAGGTGAACTATGGCTACACCTTC.

The rearrangement uses TRBV4-2 and TRBJ2-1, with D perhaps TRBD2 (6 bases). This CDR3 has 14 residues. Germline V gene lookup returns CDR1 LGHNA and CDR2 YNFKEQ. Trimming took 1 base from V and 6 from J, leaving 10 bases between them. The CDR3 DNA sequence: TGTGCCAGCAGCCAAGGTTGGACTATCAATGAGCAGTTCTTC. The encoded protein is CASSQGWTINEQFF.

The table lists this clone with a few counts. This chain joins TRBV7-2 and TRBJ2-7; D not certain. Trimming shortened V by 5 bases and J by 0 bases, and 14 bases separated the two germline ends. Germline V gives CDR1 SGHTA, CDR2 FQGNSA. CDR3 length equals 15 residues. The chain's CDR3 is CASSPTPGFSYEQYF. The CDR3 DNA sequence: TGTGCCAGCAGCCCCACTCCCGGGTTCTCCTACGAGCAGTACTTC.

This chain links TRBV18 with TRBJ1-2; no clear D gene. V lost 6 bases and J 0 bases, leaving 5 bases between the germline ends. The CDR3 runs 12 residues. Germline loops: CDR1 KGHSH, CDR2 LQKENI. The CDR3 loop is CASSPTNYGYTF. For the CDR3, the DNA is TGTGCCAGCTCCCCTACTAACTATGGCTACACCTTC.

The V call is TRBV13, the J call TRBJ2-2; 8 bases line up with TRBD2. V was pared by 10 bases and J by 4 bases, with 5 bases of the junction left unmatched. This CDR3 region has 13 residues. In germline, CDR1 is PRHDT, CDR2 FYEKMQ (reference sequence). The CDR3 nucleotides are TGTGCCACCAGACTAGCGCGCACCGGGGAGCTGTTTTTT. This codes for CATRLARTGELFF. Based on the CDR3 plus reference TRBV13 and TRBJ2-2, the full variable domain is AAGVIQSPRHLIKEKRETATLKCYPIPRHDTVYWYQQGPGQDPQFLISFYEKMQSDKGSIPDRFSAQQFSDYHSELNMSSLELGDSALYFCATRLARTGELFFGEGSRLTVL.

The chain combines TRBV11-2 with TRBJ1-1; 7 nucleotides align to TRBD1. The V gene's germline CDR1 is SGHAT and CDR2 FQNNGV. V was clipped by 6 bases and J by 0 bases; unmatched bases: 10. CDR3 length: 16 residues. In nucleotides, the CDR3 is TGTGCCAGCAGTCTTCTAGGGACAGCCATGAACACTGAAGCTTTCTTT. As protein: CASSLLGTAMNTEAFF.

DNA of the CDR3: TGTGCCAGCAGCTTGTTTAGGAGGGTTAACTATGGCTACACCTTC. It codes for CASSLFRRVNYGYTF. V gene TRBV11-2 combines with J gene TRBJ1-2; D not resolved. This CDR3 spans 15 amino acids. Trimming pared 3 bases from V and 1 base from J, leaving 12 bases between. Germline CDR1 and CDR2: SGHAT and FQNNGV.

The rearrangement links TRBV11-3 to TRBJ2-2; 9 bases match TRBD1. CDR1 and CDR2 (germline): SGHNT, YENEEA. The CDR3 is 14 residues long. Germline trimming cut 6 bases from V and 7 bases from J; bases unmatched to any gene: 6. The CDR3 sequence is CASRETGGDGELFF. The CDR3 nucleotides are TGTGCCAGCAGAGAAACAGGGGGCGACGGGGAGCTGTTTTTT.

This clone was picked up one time. The rearrangement joins TRBV7-6 to TRBJ2-5, with a tentative D call TRBD2 (6 bases). Trimming stripped 0 bases from V and 1 base from J, with 9 bases between. Germline V gene sequence: CDR1 SGHVS, CDR2 FNYEAQ. The CDR3 is made up of 15 amino acids. This CDR3 is CASSLASGVQETQYF. CDR3 sequence (DNA): TGTGCCAGCAGCTTAGCGTCGGGGGTCCAAGAGACCCAGTACTTC.